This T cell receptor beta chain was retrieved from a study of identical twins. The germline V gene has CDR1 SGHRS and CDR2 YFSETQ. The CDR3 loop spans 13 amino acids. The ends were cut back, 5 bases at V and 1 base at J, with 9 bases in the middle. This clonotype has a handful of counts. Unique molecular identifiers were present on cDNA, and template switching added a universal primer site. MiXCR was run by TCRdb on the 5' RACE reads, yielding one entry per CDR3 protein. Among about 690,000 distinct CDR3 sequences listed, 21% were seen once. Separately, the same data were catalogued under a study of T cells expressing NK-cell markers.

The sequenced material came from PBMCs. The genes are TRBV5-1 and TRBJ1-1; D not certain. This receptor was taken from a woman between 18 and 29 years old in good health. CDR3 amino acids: CASRRAPNTEAFF. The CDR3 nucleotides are TGCGCCAGCAGGAGGGCACCGAACACTGAAGCTTTCTTT.